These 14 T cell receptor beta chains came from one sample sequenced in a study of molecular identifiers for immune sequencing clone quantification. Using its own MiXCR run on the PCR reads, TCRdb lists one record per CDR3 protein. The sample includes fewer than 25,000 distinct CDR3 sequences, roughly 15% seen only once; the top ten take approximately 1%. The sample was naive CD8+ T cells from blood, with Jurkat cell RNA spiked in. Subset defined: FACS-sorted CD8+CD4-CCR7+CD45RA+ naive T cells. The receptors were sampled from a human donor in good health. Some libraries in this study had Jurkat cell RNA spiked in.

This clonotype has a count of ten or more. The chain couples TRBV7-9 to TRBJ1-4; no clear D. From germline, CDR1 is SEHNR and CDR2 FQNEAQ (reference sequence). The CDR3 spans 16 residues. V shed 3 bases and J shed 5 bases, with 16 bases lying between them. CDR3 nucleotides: TGTGCCAGCAGCTTCTCAGGTTACCGGGAGAATGAAAAACTGTTTTTT. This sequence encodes CASSFSGYRENEKLFF. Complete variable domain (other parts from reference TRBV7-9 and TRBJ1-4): DTGVSQNPRHKITKRGQNVTFRCDPISEHNRLYWYRQTLGQGPEFLTYFQNEAQLEKSRLLSDRFSAERPKGSFSTLEIQRTEQGDSAMYLCASSFSGYRENEKLFFGSGTQLSVL.

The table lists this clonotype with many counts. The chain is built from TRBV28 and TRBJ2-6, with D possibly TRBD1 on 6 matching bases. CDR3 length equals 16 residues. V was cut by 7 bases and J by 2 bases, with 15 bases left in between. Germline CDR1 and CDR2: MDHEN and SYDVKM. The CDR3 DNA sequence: TGTGCCAGCACCCAGAGCCCAGGGGCTGGGGCCAACGTCCTGACTTTC. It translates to CASTQSPGAGANVLTF.

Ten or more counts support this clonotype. Written as DNA, the CDR3 is TGTGCCAGCAGTTTAGCGGGAGGGGGGAACGAGCAGTACTTC. This codes for CASSLAGGGNEQYF. The V call is TRBV12-3 or TRBV12-4, the J call TRBJ2-7; TRBD2 is a possible D gene (7 bases). The CDR3 contains 14 residues. V was trimmed by 0 bases and J by 5 bases, leaving 11 bases between them.

This chain's CDR3 is CASSLTSGPQYEQYF. Here the CDR3 DNA reads TGTGCCAGCAGCTTGACTAGCGGCCCCCAGTACGAGCAGTACTTC. The rearrangement joins TRBV7-9 to TRBJ2-7, with 9 bases identical to TRBD2. V shed 3 bases, J shed 4 bases, and the junction held 7 bases outside the gene matches. The CDR3 loop spans 15 amino acids. Germline V gene sequence: CDR1 SEHNR, CDR2 FQNEAQ (reference sequence).

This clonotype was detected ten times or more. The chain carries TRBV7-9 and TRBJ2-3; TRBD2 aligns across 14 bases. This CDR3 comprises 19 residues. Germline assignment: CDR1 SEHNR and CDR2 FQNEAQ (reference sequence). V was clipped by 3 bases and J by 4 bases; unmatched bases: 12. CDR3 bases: TGTGCCAGCAGCTTCCGCCGCGGGACTAGCGGGGGAGTTGCAGATACGCAGTATTTT. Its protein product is CASSFRRGTSGGVADTQYF.

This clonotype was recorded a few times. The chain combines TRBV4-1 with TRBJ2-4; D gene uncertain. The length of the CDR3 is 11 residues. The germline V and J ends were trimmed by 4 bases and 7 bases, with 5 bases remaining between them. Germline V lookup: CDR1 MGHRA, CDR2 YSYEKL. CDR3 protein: CASSLQNIQYF. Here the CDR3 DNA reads TGCGCCAGCAGCCTTCAGAACATTCAGTACTTC.

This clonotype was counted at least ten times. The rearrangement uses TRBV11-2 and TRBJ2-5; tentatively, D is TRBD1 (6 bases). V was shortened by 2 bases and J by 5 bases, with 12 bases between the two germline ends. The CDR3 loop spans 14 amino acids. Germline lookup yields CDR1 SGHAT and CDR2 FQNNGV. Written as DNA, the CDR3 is TGTGCCAGCAGCTTATCAGGGGTTTCGGAGACCCAGTACTTC. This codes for CASSLSGVSETQYF. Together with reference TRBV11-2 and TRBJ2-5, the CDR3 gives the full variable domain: EAGVAQSPRYKIIEKRQSVAFWCNPISGHATLYWYQQILGQGPKLLIQFQNNGVVDDSQLPKDRFSAERLKGVDSTLKIQPAKLEDSAVYLCASSLSGVSETQYFGPGTRLLVL.

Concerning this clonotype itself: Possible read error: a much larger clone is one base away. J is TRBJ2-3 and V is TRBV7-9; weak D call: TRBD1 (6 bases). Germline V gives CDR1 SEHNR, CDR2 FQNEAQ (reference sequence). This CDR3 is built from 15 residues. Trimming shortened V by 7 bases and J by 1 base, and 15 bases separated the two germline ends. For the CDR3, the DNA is TGTGCCAGCACCCCGACAGGCACCGGCACAGATACGCAGTATTTT. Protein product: CASTPTGTGTDTQYF.

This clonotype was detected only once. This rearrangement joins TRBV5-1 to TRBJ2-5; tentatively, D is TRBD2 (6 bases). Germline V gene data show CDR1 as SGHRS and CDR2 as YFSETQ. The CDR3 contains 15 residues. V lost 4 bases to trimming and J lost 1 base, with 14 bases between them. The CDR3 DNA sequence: TGCGCCAGCAGCCCTACCCCCGGGGGCCAAGAGACCCAGTACTTC. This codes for CASSPTPGGQETQYF.

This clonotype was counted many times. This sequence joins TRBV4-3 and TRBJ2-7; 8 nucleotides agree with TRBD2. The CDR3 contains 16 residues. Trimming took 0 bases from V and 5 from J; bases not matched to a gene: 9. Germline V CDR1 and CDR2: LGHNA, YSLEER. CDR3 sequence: CASSQEPAGVLHEQYF. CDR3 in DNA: TGCGCCAGCAGCCAAGAACCAGCGGGAGTTCTCCACGAGCAGTACTTC.

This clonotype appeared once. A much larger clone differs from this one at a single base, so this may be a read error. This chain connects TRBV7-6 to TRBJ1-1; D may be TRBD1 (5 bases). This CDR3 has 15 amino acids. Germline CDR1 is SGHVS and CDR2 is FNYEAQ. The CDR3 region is CVSSRAAGRYTEAFF. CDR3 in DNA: TGTGTCAGCAGCCGGGCGGCGGGGCGGTACACTGAAGCTTTCTTT.

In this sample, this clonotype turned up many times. The CDR3 loop reads CATDSPLHF. Written as DNA, the CDR3 is TGTGCCACGGATTCACCCCTCCACTTT. The V call is TRBV27, the J call TRBJ1-6; D is undetermined. The CDR3 has 9 amino acids. V dropped 10 bases and J dropped 8 bases, with 3 bases sitting between them. CDR1 is MNHEY and CDR2 is SMNVEV in the germline V gene (reference sequence).

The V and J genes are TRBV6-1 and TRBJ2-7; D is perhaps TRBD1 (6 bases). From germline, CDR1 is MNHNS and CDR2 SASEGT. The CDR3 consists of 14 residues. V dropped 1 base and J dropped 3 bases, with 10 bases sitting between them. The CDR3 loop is CASSEDQGYYEQYF. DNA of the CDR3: TGTGCCAGCAGTGAAGATCAGGGGTACTACGAGCAGTACTTC.

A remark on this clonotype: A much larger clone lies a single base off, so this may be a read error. The CDR3, as DNA: TGTGCCAGCAGCTCCCGGGGACAGATTCTCGAGCAGTACTTC. Encoded protein: CASSSRGQILEQYF. This chain joins TRBV7-9 and TRBJ2-7; 7 bases agree with TRBD1. Trimming cost V 4 bases and J 6 bases; bases outside gene matches: 9. Germline V lookup: CDR1 SEHNR, CDR2 FQNEAQ (reference sequence). The CDR3 sequence is 14 residues long.